This note documents a single T cell receptor beta chain sequence. Its antigen is not known. This record belongs to a study of stem cell transplantation in POMP-related autoinflammatory disease. About the study: Defective thymoproteasomes were hypothesized to impair CD8+ T-cell positive selection.

Study observations and caveats: Fewer unique TRB V-J gene pairings were identified in patients with PRAID. PRAID patients trended toward lower TRB diversity and higher clonality in all analyzed T-cell subsets.

Produced via immunoSEQ multiplex PCR; TCRdb's table is partial and in-frame only. There are some 68,000 clones in the sample; roughly 93% occur only once, and around 0.66% lies in the top ten. The sequencing here drew on CD4+ T cells from PBMCs, taken after stem cell transplantation. This TCR came from a human patient with POMP-related autoinflammation and immune dysregulation (PRAID). The graft donor may account for some of the T cells.

Written as DNA, the CDR3 is TGTGCCAGCAGTTTAGGGGGGGACAGACAAGAGACCCAGTACTTC. Translation gives CASSLGGDRQETQYF. The genes are TRBV28 and TRBJ2-5, with D perhaps matching TRBD1 or TRBD2 (7 bases each). There are 15 residues in the CDR3. Trimming removed 2 bases at V and 2 bases at J, with 12 bases between. Germline V lookup: CDR1 MDHEN, CDR2 SYDVKM.